This TCR beta chain was recorded in a study of shared clonotypes between healthy human individuals. TCRdb's copy holds only in-frame clones and misses some; the assay was immunoSEQ multiplex PCR. The data hold about 2.1 million clones, with over 85% observed a single time. Naive CD8 cells lacked CD45RO, underwent positive selection for CCR7 and left out terminally differentiated effector memory CD45RA+ cells. The CDR3 has 19 amino acids. V lost 2 bases and J 6 bases, leaving 29 bases between the germline ends. CDR1 is LNHDA and CDR2 is SQIVND in the germline V gene (reference sequence). The V and J genes are TRBV19 and TRBJ2-7; TRBD2 is a possible D gene (6 bases). What was sequenced was naive CD8+ T cells from PBMCs. This TCR derives from a man aged 18 to 35 in good health. Some clones in this sample may be carry-over from other donors' samples. The CDR3 nucleotides are TGTGCCAGTAGTATAAAGTTTCGGGGGACCGAACGGCGGGGACGCGAGCAGTACTTC. This translates into CASSIKFRGTERRGREQYF.